The 24 T cell receptor beta chains listed next were all sequenced from one sample in a study of human T cells and chemical hapten exposure. As for time point: pre-sensitization, week 0. Indicated treatment: therapeutic diphenylcyclopropenone sensitization with weekly scalp DPC. TCRdb fed the RACE reads into MiXCR, producing one record per CDR3 protein. The table lists around 300,000 distinct CDR3 sequences, roughly 8% of them singletons. The sample consisted of whole blood, taken in connection with sensitization to the hapten diphenylcyclopropenone (DPC). Receptors originate from a man between 18 and 35 years old with alopecia areata. Some clones in this sample may be carry-over from other donors' samples.

The V gene is TRBV11-1, the J gene TRBJ2-7; 11 positions agree with TRBD1. V shed 7 bases and J 3 bases; nucleotides not matched to a gene: 5. Germline CDR1 is SGHAT and CDR2 is FQDESV (reference sequence). There are 14 residues in the CDR3. The CDR3 bases are TGTGCCAGCACCAGGGACAGGGGGGACTACGAGCAGTACTTC. Translated, it gives CASTRDRGDYEQYF.

The rearrangement links TRBV20-1 to TRBJ2-3; D unclear. From germline, CDR1 is DFQATT and CDR2 SNEGSKA (reference sequence). This CDR3 spans 13 amino acids. CDR3 loop: CRAHGPLRDTQYF. The DNA of the CDR3 is TGCAGAGCCCATGGACCTCTTAGAGATACGCAGTATTTT.

The chain carries TRBV14 and TRBJ2-5, with TRBD1 matching over 7 bases. Trimming at V came to 5 bases and at J to 5 bases, leaving 5 bases not matched to a gene. Germline-derived CDR1 and CDR2 are SGHDN and FVKESK. This CDR3 is built from 13 residues. Here the CDR3 reads CASSWGTVETQYF. Here the CDR3 DNA reads TGTGCCAGCAGCTGGGGGACAGTTGAGACCCAGTACTTC.

The chain combines TRBV11-2 with TRBJ2-1, with D possibly being TRBD1 (6 bases). Per the germline V gene, CDR1 is SGHAT and CDR2 is FQNNGV. Trimming cost V 1 base and J 0 bases, with 10 bases left between them. CDR3 size: 16 residues. The CDR3 is CASSLGTASSYNEQFF. The CDR3 DNA sequence: TGTGCCAGCAGCTTAGGGACAGCTAGCTCCTACAATGAGCAGTTCTTC.

The chain joins TRBV28 to TRBJ1-3; D unresolved. V lost 3 bases to trimming and J lost 4 bases, with 10 bases between them. CDR1 is MDHEN, CDR2 SYDVKM, per germline. The CDR3 has 14 residues. CDR3 amino acids: CASSFQGNGNTIYF. CDR3 sequence (DNA): TGTGCCAGCAGTTTTCAAGGGAACGGAAACACCATATATTTT.

This chain joins TRBV29-1 and TRBJ1-4; D perhaps matches TRBD1 (6 bases). The V gene's germline CDR1 is SQVTM and CDR2 ANQGSEA. Trimming cost V 4 bases and J 2 bases, with 8 bases left between them. There are 13 residues in the CDR3. The CDR3 sequence: CSVGGGTNEKLFF. The CDR3 DNA reads TGCAGCGTTGGAGGGGGGACTAATGAAAAACTGTTTTTT.

This clonotype has only a few counts. The chain uses TRBV28 and TRBJ2-3; the match to TRBD2 covers 13 bases. Germline assignment: CDR1 MDHEN and CDR2 SYDVKM. The CDR3 is 16 residues long. Unmatched junction bases numbered 3, after V lost 6 bases and J lost 0 bases. The chain's CDR3 is CASSRTSGGSTDTQYF. Here the CDR3 DNA reads TGTGCCAGCAGCCGGACTAGCGGGGGTAGCACAGATACGCAGTATTTT.

This CDR3 is CASSYSRMGPFSYEQYF. The CDR3 DNA reads as TGTGCCAGCAGTTACTCGCGGATGGGCCCTTTCTCCTACGAGCAGTACTTC. The genes are TRBV6-2 or TRBV6-3 and TRBJ2-7; D unresolved. Germline V CDR1 and CDR2: MNHEY, SVGEGT. V was clipped by 0 bases and J by 0 bases, with 15 bases between them. This CDR3 has 17 residues.

In this sample, this clonotype turned up a few times. The genes are TRBV7-9 and TRBJ2-7, with a possible D match to TRBD1 (6 bases). Germline CDR1 SEHNR, CDR2 FQNEAQ (reference sequence). Trimming pared 0 bases from V and 2 bases from J, leaving 11 bases between. This CDR3 comprises 15 residues. CDR3 protein: CASSLAQGIPYEQYV. CDR3 DNA sequence: TGTGCCAGCAGCTTAGCGCAGGGGATTCCCTACGAGCAGTACGTC.

The V gene is TRBV6-5, the J gene TRBJ1-6; possibly TRBD1 for D (6 bases). V lost 0 bases, J lost 10 bases, and 22 bases lay in between. Germline assignment: CDR1 MNHEY and CDR2 SVGAGI. This CDR3 is built from 18 residues. CDR3 amino acids: CASSYSLAFQGYGSPLHF. CDR3 sequence (DNA): TGTGCCAGCAGTTACTCGCTGGCCTTCCAGGGGTATGGATCACCCCTCCACTTT.

This clonotype was observed many times. The chain uses TRBV7-8 and TRBJ1-1; D may be TRBD1 (6 bases). The V and J ends lost 5 bases and 1 base respectively, with 20 bases between them. The germline V gene has CDR1 SGHVS and CDR2 FQNEAQ. The CDR3 length is 17 residues. The CDR3 region is CASSPRQATGRNTEAFF. For the CDR3, the DNA is TGTGCCAGCAGCCCCCGACAGGCGACGGGAAGGAACACTGAAGCTTTCTTT.

This clonotype was detected a few times. The chain carries TRBV7-2 and TRBJ2-5; no definite D call. The V and J ends lost 5 bases and 2 bases respectively, with 12 bases between them. From germline, CDR1 is SGHTA and CDR2 FQGNSA. This CDR3 has 14 residues. The CDR3 loop is CASSHPRDQETQYF. CDR3 coding DNA: TGTGCCAGCAGCCATCCTAGGGATCAAGAGACCCAGTACTTC.

This clonotype was recorded many times. The chain is built from TRBV5-1 and TRBJ1-1; D ambiguous. The CDR3 contains 14 residues. V gave up 0 bases and J gave up 5 bases, with 11 bases separating them. Germline-derived CDR1 and CDR2 are SGHRS and YFSETQ. CDR3 coding DNA: TGCGCCAGCAGCTTGGCCAGTGAATGGACTGAAGCTTTCTTT. Encoded protein: CASSLASEWTEAFF.

In this sample, this clonotype turned up a few times. V gene TRBV14 combines with J gene TRBJ2-3; no clear D gene. The V end was cut by 5 bases, the J end by 10 bases, with 13 bases between. This CDR3 has 12 amino acids. Germline CDR1 SGHDN, CDR2 FVKESK. In DNA form, the CDR3 reads TGTGCCAGCAGCAAAGCAGGCCATGCGCAGTATTTT. The encoded protein is CASSKAGHAQYF.

This clonotype was detected many times. The V gene is TRBV7-9, the J gene TRBJ1-3, with D possibly being TRBD1 (5 bases). Germline CDR1 SEHNR, CDR2 FQNEAQ (reference sequence). The CDR3 covers 21 residues. The V end was cut by 3 bases, the J end by 4 bases, with 31 bases between. Written as DNA, the CDR3 is TGTGCCAGCAGCTTCCCACGGAAGTCGGCCAGGGCCCAACGGGAAGGAAACACCATATATTTT. This translates into CASSFPRKSARAQREGNTIYF. Using reference TRBV7-9 and TRBJ1-3 for the parts outside the CDR3, the full variable domain is DTGVSQNPRHKITKRGQNVTFRCDPISEHNRLYWYRQTLGQGPEFLTYFQNEAQLEKSRLLSDRFSAERPKGSFSTLEIQRTEQGDSAMYLCASSFPRKSARAQREGNTIYFGEGSWLTVV.

This clonotype appeared many times. This chain joins TRBV4-3 and TRBJ2-6; perhaps TRBD2 as D (5 bases). Germline V CDR1 and CDR2: LGHNA, YSLEER. CDR3 length equals 17 residues. Between the trimmed V and J ends, which lost 0 bases and 0 bases, there was a span of 9 bases. The CDR3 spells CASSQEGEVSGANVLTF. In DNA form, the CDR3 reads TGCGCCAGCAGCCAAGAGGGAGAAGTCTCTGGGGCCAACGTCCTGACTTTC.

The chain combines TRBV12-3 or TRBV12-4 with TRBJ2-7; a possible D gene is TRBD1 (5 bases). The germline V and J ends were trimmed by 3 bases and 5 bases, with 11 bases remaining between them. The CDR3 loop spans 13 amino acids. CDR3 sequence reads: CASSLLRENEQYV. CDR3 nucleotides: TGTGCCAGCAGTTTGCTCAGGGAAAACGAGCAGTACGTC.

J is TRBJ2-6 and V is TRBV4-1; a weak D match, TRBD2 (6 bases). The CDR3 runs 17 residues. V was shortened by 1 base and J by 0 bases, with 10 bases between the two germline ends. The germline V gene encodes CDR1 MGHRA and CDR2 YSYEKL. CDR3: CASSQGGLYSGANVLTF. The CDR3 DNA follows: TGCGCCAGCAGCCAAGGGGGACTGTACTCTGGGGCCAACGTCCTGACTTTC.

This clonotype came up a few times. This rearrangement joins TRBV6-4 to TRBJ2-2; D might be TRBD1 (5 bases). Trimming stripped 6 bases from V and 6 bases from J, with 23 bases between. The CDR3 runs 17 residues. CDR1 and CDR2 (germline): MRHNA, SNTAGT. The CDR3 is CASSSTSGSFSAGELFF. CDR3 coding DNA: TGTGCCAGCAGCTCCACTTCAGGGTCGTTTTCCGCCGGGGAGCTGTTTTTT.

This clonotype was detected ten times or more. The chain combines TRBV7-8 with TRBJ2-7; D call uncertain. Trimming pared 0 bases from V and 0 bases from J, leaving 15 bases between. This CDR3 contains 17 residues. Germline CDR1 SGHVS, CDR2 FQNEAQ. This chain's CDR3 is CASSLATGGASSYEQYV. In DNA form, the CDR3 reads TGTGCCAGCAGCTTAGCAACGGGCGGCGCTAGCTCCTACGAGCAGTACGTC.

The chain couples TRBV4-1 to TRBJ2-2, with unresolved D. Germline V gene sequence: CDR1 MGHRA, CDR2 YSYEKL. The CDR3 consists of 16 residues. Trimming stripped 1 base from V and 1 base from J, with 10 bases between. DNA for the CDR3: TGCGCCAGCAGCCAAGGTAACAGTCGGAACACCGGGGAGCTGTTTTTT. Protein product: CASSQGNSRNTGELFF.

This clonotype has just a few counts. The J gene is TRBJ2-6, the V gene TRBV5-1; a possible D gene is TRBD1 (5 bases). V was clipped by 0 bases and J by 1 base, with 17 bases between them. In germline, CDR1 is SGHRS, CDR2 YFSETQ. This CDR3 has 19 residues. The CDR3 coding sequence is TGCGCCAGCAGCTTGGCATGGTCCCGTACAGGATCTGGGGCCAACGTCCTGACTTTC. It codes for CASSLAWSRTGSGANVLTF.

This clonotype was detected a few times. The J gene is TRBJ2-7, the V gene TRBV12-3 or TRBV12-4, with TRBD1 as a possible D gene (5 bases). The germline V and J ends were trimmed by 6 bases and 5 bases, with 17 bases remaining between them. The CDR3 extends over 14 amino acids. CDR3 residues: CASSPPSTGNEQYF. The CDR3 bases are TGTGCCAGCAGCCCTCCTTCCACAGGTAACGAGCAGTACTTC.

J is TRBJ1-2 and V is TRBV6-2 or TRBV6-3, with a tentative D call TRBD1 (5 bases). Germline V lookup: CDR1 MNHEY, CDR2 SVGEGT. This CDR3 region has 13 residues. The V end lost 0 bases, the J end lost 3 bases, and 5 bases lay between the germline ends. The CDR3 spells CASSYSGHYGYTF. The CDR3 DNA reads TGTGCCAGCAGTTACTCGGGGCACTATGGCTACACCTTC.